The clone carrying this TCR beta chain has ten or more counts. Its antigen remains unidentified. These data are taken from a study of neurological immune-mediated disorders. The cDNA came from 5'RACE, which used 10-nucleotide random UMIs. TCRdb redid the calling of the 5' RACE reads with MiXCR, one entry per CDR3 protein. The table shows roughly 80,000 distinct CDR3 sequences, with roughly 10% occurring only once. The study used blood bank volunteers in Maryland, USA, as healthy controls. CDR1 is SGHTA and CDR2 is FQGNSA in the germline V gene. V shed 1 base and J 1 base; nucleotides not matched to a gene: 6. This CDR3 contains 17 residues. Whole-study results and caveats: The absence of any CDR3 amino acid sequence shared by expanded clones across subjects suggests that repertoires were private in all groups.

The sequence was obtained from a man aged 50 or older in good health. The chain links TRBV7-2 to TRBJ2-3; TRBD2 aligns across 9 bases. The sample taken for sequencing was PBMCs. CDR3 amino acids: CASSLVGGRGRTDTQYF. Written as DNA, the CDR3 is TGTGCCAGCAGCTTAGTTGGCGGGAGGGGACGCACAGATACGCAGTATTTT.